The rows below give T cell receptor beta chains drawn from one sample of a study of Ad26.COV2.S vaccination and SARS-CoV-2 variants. This table comes from immunoSEQ multiplex PCR, and its TCRdb copy is limited to in-frame clones, with some not included. The sample lists hundreds of thousands of clones, more than 80% occurring once. The material was peripheral blood, obtained in a trial of Ad26.COV2.S vaccine versus placebo. Receptor source: a person aged 18-60 years who received the Ad26.COV2.S COVID-19 vaccine or a placebo. CDR3s include the opening cysteine and the closing phenylalanine or tryptophan. A D gene is named only where the DNA matches it firmly. Only part of the rows carry a size: once, few, many, or a class if the clone is expanded.

cdr3_nt: TGTGCCAGCAGCCCGACTAGCGGAGGCTACAATGAGCAGTTCTTC; cdr3_aa: CASSPTSGGYNEQFF; v_call: TRBV7-3; clone_size: NA; d_call: TRBD2; j_call: TRBJ2-1
cdr3_nt: TGCAGTGCTAGTGGGACTAGCGGGAACGAAAATGAGCAGTTCTTC; cdr3_aa: CSASGTSGNENEQFF; v_call: TRBV20-1; clone_size: NA; d_call: TRBD2; j_call: TRBJ2-1
cdr3_nt: TGTGCCAGCAGCTCAACGTCCGGGCAGGGTTTATCAGATACGCAGTATTTT; cdr3_aa: CASSSTSGQGLSDTQYF; v_call: TRBV11-2; clone_size: NA; d_call: NA; j_call: TRBJ2-3
cdr3_nt: TGCAGTGCAAACAGGAGAACTGAAGCTTTCTTT; cdr3_aa: CSANRRTEAFF; v_call: TRBV20-1; clone_size: NA; d_call: NA; j_call: TRBJ1-1
cdr3_nt: TGTGCCAGTAGTAACTTGGACACAGGGGGAGCCGAGCAGTACTTC; cdr3_aa: CASSNLDTGGAEQYF; v_call: TRBV19; clone_size: NA; d_call: TRBD1; j_call: TRBJ2-7
cdr3_nt: TGTGCCAGCAGCCAAGTGGAGCAAGGAGCTTTCTTT; cdr3_aa: CASSQVEQGAFF; v_call: TRBV4-2; clone_size: few; d_call: NA; j_call: TRBJ1-1
cdr3_nt: TGTGCCAGTAGTTTTAGACTAGCGGGAGGGCCGGAGGAGACCCAGTACTTC; cdr3_aa: CASSFRLAGGPEETQYF; v_call: TRBV19; clone_size: NA; d_call: TRBD2; j_call: TRBJ2-5
cdr3_nt: TGTGCCAGTTCGGGACAGTACAATGAGCAGTTCTTC; cdr3_aa: CASSGQYNEQFF; v_call: TRBV2; clone_size: NA; d_call: TRBD1; j_call: TRBJ2-1
cdr3_nt: TGTGCCAGCAGGGGGTGGGAGACCGGGGAGCTGTTTTTT; cdr3_aa: CASRGWETGELFF; v_call: TRBV2; clone_size: NA; d_call: NA; j_call: TRBJ2-2
cdr3_nt: TGTGCCAGCAGCCCCCCGAAGGCGCAGGCTAATATATACGAGCAGTACTTC; cdr3_aa: CASSPPKAQANIYEQYF; v_call: TRBV5-6; clone_size: NA; d_call: NA; j_call: TRBJ2-7
cdr3_nt: TGCGCCAGCAGCCAAGATCTCGGTCCTAGTAGCACAGATACGCAGTATTTT; cdr3_aa: CASSQDLGPSSTDTQYF; v_call: TRBV4-3; clone_size: once; d_call: NA; j_call: TRBJ2-3
cdr3_nt: TGTGCCAGCAGCTCCGGACAGCTAGTGAACACTGAAGCTTTCTTT; cdr3_aa: CASSSGQLVNTEAFF; v_call: TRBV5-6; clone_size: NA; d_call: NA; j_call: TRBJ1-1
cdr3_nt: TGTGCCAGCAGCGAAGACAGACTCCTCAGCACAGATACGCAGTATTTT; cdr3_aa: CASSEDRLLSTDTQYF; v_call: TRBV3-1/TRBV3-2; clone_size: once; d_call: NA; j_call: TRBJ2-3
cdr3_nt: TGTGCCAGCAGCCCTCTAGCGGGAGGGAACCTTGAGCAGTTCTTC; cdr3_aa: CASSPLAGGNLEQFF; v_call: TRBV3-1/TRBV3-2; clone_size: NA; d_call: TRBD2; j_call: TRBJ2-1
cdr3_nt: TGCGCCAGCAGCCCCCTGAGGGGCACTGAAGCTTTCTTT; cdr3_aa: CASSPLRGTEAFF; v_call: TRBV4-3; clone_size: NA; d_call: NA; j_call: TRBJ1-1
cdr3_nt: TGCGCCAGCAGCCGCACCGGGACACCCTCCTACAATGAGCAGTTCTTC; cdr3_aa: CASSRTGTPSYNEQFF; v_call: TRBV4-1; clone_size: NA; d_call: NA; j_call: TRBJ2-1
cdr3_nt: TGTGCCAGCAGCGTAGGAATCGGGAGTATCAACAATGAGCAGTTCTTC; cdr3_aa: CASSVGIGSINNEQFF; v_call: TRBV9; clone_size: NA; d_call: NA; j_call: TRBJ2-1
cdr3_nt: TGTGCCATCAGTGGTTTTGAGAAGCTGGGGAGTGGCTACACCTTC; cdr3_aa: CAISGFEKLGSGYTF; v_call: TRBV10-3; clone_size: NA; d_call: NA; j_call: TRBJ1-2
cdr3_nt: TGTGCCAGCTTGATAGCGGGAGGCTACTACAATGAGCAGTTCTTC; cdr3_aa: CASLIAGGYYNEQFF; v_call: TRBV6-5; clone_size: NA; d_call: TRBD2; j_call: TRBJ2-1
cdr3_nt: TGTGCCAGCAGTTTTTATCGAGGGACCCGCAATGAGCAGTTCTTC; cdr3_aa: CASSFYRGTRNEQFF; v_call: TRBV28; clone_size: NA; d_call: NA; j_call: TRBJ2-1
cdr3_nt: TGTGCCAGCAGTGGTGGATCCGAGGGCCTCTATGGCTACACCTTC; cdr3_aa: CASSGGSEGLYGYTF; v_call: TRBV6-6; clone_size: NA; d_call: NA; j_call: TRBJ1-2
cdr3_nt: TGTGCCAGCAGCCGGGACAGGACCACCTACGAGCAGTACTTC; cdr3_aa: CASSRDRTTYEQYF; v_call: TRBV11-2; clone_size: NA; d_call: TRBD1; j_call: TRBJ2-7
cdr3_nt: TGCGCCAGCAGCCAAGTCGGGTCACTATACACCTTC; cdr3_aa: CASSQVGSLYTF; v_call: TRBV4-1; clone_size: few; d_call: NA; j_call: TRBJ1-2
cdr3_nt: TGTGCCAGCAGCTTATGGGGACAGAACACTGAAGCTTTCTTT; cdr3_aa: CASSLWGQNTEAFF; v_call: TRBV7-2; clone_size: NA; d_call: NA; j_call: TRBJ1-1
cdr3_nt: TGTGCCAGCAGTTACTCGAGATCGTGGGAAGTTGGCCAAGGGGACGCCTACGAGCAGTACTTC; cdr3_aa: CASSYSRSWEVGQGDAYEQYF; v_call: TRBV6-2/TRBV6-3; clone_size: NA; d_call: NA; j_call: TRBJ2-7
cdr3_nt: TGCAGTGCTAGTCACGACCTTGTTGCTTTCTTT; cdr3_aa: CSASHDLVAFF; v_call: TRBV20-1; clone_size: NA; d_call: NA; j_call: TRBJ1-1
cdr3_nt: TGTGCCAGCAGTTATGGAATCGGAGGGGACGCCTTC; cdr3_aa: CASSYGIGGDAF; v_call: TRBV28; clone_size: NA; d_call: NA; j_call: TRBJ1-2
cdr3_nt: TGTGCCAGCAGTCCGGGGACTAGCGGGTCCTACGAGCAGTACTTC; cdr3_aa: CASSPGTSGSYEQYF; v_call: TRBV28; clone_size: few; d_call: TRBD2; j_call: TRBJ2-7